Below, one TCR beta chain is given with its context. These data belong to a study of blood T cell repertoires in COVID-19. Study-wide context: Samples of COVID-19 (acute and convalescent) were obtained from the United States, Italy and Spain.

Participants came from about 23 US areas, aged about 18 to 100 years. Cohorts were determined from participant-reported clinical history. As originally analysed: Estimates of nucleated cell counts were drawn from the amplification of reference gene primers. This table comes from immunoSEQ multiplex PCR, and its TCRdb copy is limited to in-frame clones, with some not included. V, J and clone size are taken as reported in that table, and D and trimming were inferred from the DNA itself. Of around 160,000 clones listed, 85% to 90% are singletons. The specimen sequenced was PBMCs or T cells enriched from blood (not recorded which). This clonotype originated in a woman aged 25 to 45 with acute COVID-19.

The CDR3 DNA follows: TGTGCCATCAGCCCTCACCTTAAGGCTCCCGCGGGGCATGAAAAACTGTTTTTT. Protein: CAISPHLKAPAGHEKLFF. The chain uses TRBV10-3 and TRBJ1-4; D perhaps matches TRBD1 (5 bases). Trimming left V 6 bases short and J 6 bases short, with 26 bases between. The length of the CDR3 is 18 residues. Germline V gives CDR1 ENHRY, CDR2 SYGVKD.